This is a list of T cell receptor beta chains from one sample in a study of CXCR3-negative and CXCR3-positive naive CD8 T cells. With the 5' RACE reads reprocessed, TCRdb shows one record per CDR3 protein and no DNA. The sample table includes about 130,000 distinct CDR3 sequences. The sample comprised naive CXCR3- CD8+ T cells from blood. The receptors come from a human donor in good health. Some clones in this sample may be carry-over from other donors' samples. Each CDR3 is given with its conserved first and last residue.

J gene | V gene | CDR3 protein
TRBJ1-2 | TRBV29-1 | CSVGPTGGDYGYTF
TRBJ2-4 | TRBV13 | CASSLGEGQNIQYF
TRBJ1-1 | TRBV23-1 | CASSGGGGPEAFF
TRBJ2-7 | TRBV7-8 | CASSLMVSSYEQYF
TRBJ2-2 | TRBV3-1 | CASSQDSGYPTGEPFF
TRBJ2-1 | TRBV5-1 | CASSWTGINEQFF
TRBJ2-7 | TRBV4-2 | CASSEPGSRYEQYF
TRBJ2-3 | TRBV12-3/TRBV12-4 | CASSQPRVSGHTDTQYF
TRBJ2-7 | TRBV19 | CASSLTGESYEQYF
TRBJ2-7 | TRBV4-1 | CASSQDDGRVYEQYF
TRBJ1-1 | TRBV4-1 | CASSQVIRLGTEAFF
TRBJ2-3 | TRBV7-2 | CASSLVVGAEDTQYF
TRBJ2-1 | TRBV12-2 | CASRLPGVEQFF
TRBJ2-1 | TRBV12-3/TRBV12-4 | CASSFRDITSGGTSYNEQFF
TRBJ1-1 | TRBV7-2 | CASSPSGYTEAFF
TRBJ2-5 | TRBV7-9 | CASSSAGVYVQETQYF
TRBJ2-7 | TRBV4-1 | CASSSPGLSLEQYF
TRBJ1-5 | TRBV20-1 | CSASIEGQGHNQPQHF
TRBJ2-2 | TRBV29-1 | CSVPEPNTGELFF
TRBJ2-3 | TRBV7-6 | CASSTASDTDTQYF
TRBJ1-6 | TRBV3-1 | CASSQDSSRDTSPLHF
TRBJ2-6 | TRBV12-5 | CASGLERTGEWSGANVLTF
TRBJ2-2 | TRBV5-5 | CASSVDRAYTGELFF
TRBJ2-5 | TRBV29-1 | CSAIGGQETQYF
TRBJ2-5 | TRBV5-1 | CASSYSGGSEETQYF
TRBJ2-7 | TRBV25-1 | CASRTAYEQYF
TRBJ2-7 | TRBV20-1 | CSATKTGSYEQYF
TRBJ2-1 | TRBV11-3 | CASSLDQASYNEQFF
TRBJ2-5 | TRBV4-3 | CASSQITGTGAYQETQYF